This T cell receptor (beta chain) was sequenced during a study of long-term antiretroviral therapy in people with HIV (dated by TCRdb to between 2021 and 2024). Looking at the study overall: The earliest samples were collected roughly a decade before the 2015 WHO recommendation for immediate ART, at a time when ART was usually postponed until CD4 counts fell. Whether ART initiation and durable HIV suppression were associated with changes in peripheral blood TRB repertoire composition and diversity was tested in a retrospective serial study. A total of roughly 200 cryopreserved PBMC samples came from 25 to 35 adults with confirmed HIV infection and were collected serially over a mean of roughly six years (range 1-12). Of the 30 to 35 participants with HIV, approximately ten were female. No cross-contamination during QIAcube processing was shown when test extractions of a monoclonal T-cell line were performed alongside some 33 polyclonal samples.

From cysteine to phenylalanine, the CDR3 is 14 amino acids long. The only DNA kept is the CDR3, 42 bases in frame from the first base. From a lookup of the germline V gene, CDR1 and CDR2 are SGHNT and YENEEA. Relative to germline, V is missing 3 bases and J is missing 9 bases, with 5 bases of the junction outside any gene match. The immunoSEQ hsTCRB v3.0 assay was used at survey level resolution to sequence the TRB variable region. A depth of 40,000-50,000 T-cell genomes per sample was targeted for TRB sequencing. Pooled TRB libraries were sequenced on an Illumina MiSeq with a v3 150-cycle kit. In the source study's methods: Repertoire analysis was performed in R inside a reproducible Nextflow workflow that covered QC, data transformation and analysis. LymphoSeq2, an R package for exploring AIRR-Seq data, was used to implement custom analyses. After excluding several samples that yielded fewer than 5000 total TRB sequences, under 200 HIV repertoires remained for analysis. Among the 180 to 200 HIV repertoires that were kept, around 60 were collected before ART initiation and about 130 were collected after ART initiation. Repertoires were downsampled to 5000 TRB nucleotide sequences, and summary statistics were averaged over 100 downsampling iterations. TRB sequences were retained for analysis only if CDR3 regions of at least seven amino acids were present. A Shannon entropy-derived clonality score and the Gini coefficient were used to measure diversity. In the repertoire networks, any two of the top 5000 CDR3 amino acid sequences were connected whenever the two sequences differed by an edit distance of one. For TRB CDR3 amino acid sequences, antigen specificity groups and MHC restriction were predicted with GLIPH2. To flag known associations with CMV, EBV, HIV or tissue antigens, CDR3 amino acid sequences were compared against VDJdb and McPAS-TCR. Pre-ART, post-ART and control groups were compared with Wilcoxon signed-rank tests and Holm-Bonferroni correction. In its TCRdb copy, this immuneACCESS table keeps in-frame sequences only and misses some clones. Where compared with another copy, unresolved V genes explain less than half of these, and the others have no known cause. The V and J calls and the clone size are those of that table, but D and trimming were determined from the DNA. In all, the sample holds about 32,000 clones, and roughly 97% of those were seen once. Jointly, the top ten make up over 1.5% of the sample.

General findings and caveats noted by the study authors: Samples dated from the mid-2000s to the late 2010s, and the ART regimens used may be less effective than current ones. Inferences about post-ART repertoire changes were limited because no data were available on ART adherence, viral resistance or therapy changes. A significant increase in TRB diversity was found to be associated with ART initiation, although TRB diversity was observed to remain significantly below that of transplant donor controls even after long-term ART. Because PBMC availability was limited, only the TCR beta chain was sequenced, with no alpha chain pairing. At every time point, the repertoire was dominated by expanded TRB clones first identified before ART initiation, although this dominance fluctuated and, in many PLHIV, declined after ART. Because pre-ART samples had limited cell numbers, unsorted PBMC were profiled rather than sorted CD4+ and CD8+ T cells. Narrower CDR3 length ranges were observed in HIV repertoires than in controls, and an antigen-experienced repertoire with only a slight naive shift after ART was suggested by the network structure.

Inclusion was restricted to participants for whom at least one PBMC sample before ART initiation and at least two post-ART samples were available. All participants with HIV were treated in the United States of America. Cryopreserved samples of roughly 0.85-11 million PBMC were thawed and washed before DNA extraction. At the time of the earliest PBMC sample, participants with HIV were aged between 23 and 54 years. Each participant contributed PBMC samples from 1-4 timepoints before ART initiation and 2-8 timepoints after ART initiation, with a median of 7 samples. Serial HIV viral load, CD4+ T-cell count, ART history and demographic data were obtained for every participant. A Qiagen kit on a QIAcube was used to extract genomic DNA from unsorted PBMC, with samples processed in batches of 12. Note on this clone: Its target antigen remains unknown. No base quality values were provided; no much bigger clone lies one nucleotide off.

The specimen was unsorted PBMCs, collected 7.6 years after starting antiretroviral therapy. This sequence uses TRBV11-3 and TRBJ2-1; TRBD2 aligns with 10 central bases. This sequence originates from a man between 25 and 39 years old with HIV. The bases read TGTGCCAGCAGCTTTCTAGCGGGAGAGGGTGAGCAGTTCTTC. This sequence encodes CASSFLAGEGEQFF.